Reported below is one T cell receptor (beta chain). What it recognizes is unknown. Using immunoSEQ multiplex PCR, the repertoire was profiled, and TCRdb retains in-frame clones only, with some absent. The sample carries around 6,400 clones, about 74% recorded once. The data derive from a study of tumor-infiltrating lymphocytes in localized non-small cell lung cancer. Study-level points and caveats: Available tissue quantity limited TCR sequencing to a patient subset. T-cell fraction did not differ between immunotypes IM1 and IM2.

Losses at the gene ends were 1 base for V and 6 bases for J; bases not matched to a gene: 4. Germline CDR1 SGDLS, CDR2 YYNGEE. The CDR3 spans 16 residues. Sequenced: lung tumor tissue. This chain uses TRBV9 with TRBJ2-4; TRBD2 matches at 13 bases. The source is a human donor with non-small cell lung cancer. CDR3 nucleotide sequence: TGTGCCAGCAGCGTAACTAGCGGGGGGGCGGGAAACATTCAGTACTTC. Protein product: CASSVTSGGAGNIQYF.